This TCR beta chain stems from a study of cytomegalovirus exposure and HLA in healthy donors. Broader study findings: It was reportedly the case that the classifier diagnosed cytomegalovirus status with high specificity and sensitivity. The likely origin of a cluster of highly shared sequence variants was a sequencing artifact. Some V segments could not be told apart, so they were left out, TRBV6-2 and TRBV6-3 among them. Earlier analysis found most TCR beta V segments productive about 90% or about 30% of the time.

Use of 60 Vbeta and 13 Jbeta primers characterized the PCR. Assay: immunoSEQ multiplex PCR; the TCRdb copy retains only in-frame clones and omits some. The data show under 150,000 clones, with less than 85% seen just once and about 1.5% held by the top ten. A note on this clone: Its antigen is undetermined.

The CDR3 loop spans 17 amino acids. The germline V gene encodes CDR1 ENHRY and CDR2 SYGVKD. V gave up 0 bases and J gave up 0 bases; unmatched junction bases: 6. The sequenced sample was PBMCs. The V gene is TRBV10-3, the J gene TRBJ2-3; 7 nucleotides match TRBD2. The clonotype was recovered from a middle-aged man in good health and CMV-seronegative. The CDR3 sequence is CAISESGGSHSTDTQYF. The CDR3 coding sequence is TGTGCCATCAGTGAGTCGGGCGGGAGTCACAGCACAGATACGCAGTATTTT.